What follows are 23 T cell receptor beta chains derived from one specimen sequenced in a study of early T cells in non-severe SARS-CoV-2 infection. MiXCR, applied by TCRdb to the 5' RACE reads, yields one record per CDR3 protein. Of 35,000 to 50,000 distinct CDR3 sequences detected, around 23% appear once; the ten largest clones hold approximately 4.4%. Sequencing was performed on whole blood, taken at baseline. The receptor source for this set is an adult who was a healthcare worker with PCR-confirmed SARS-CoV-2 infection or an uninfected control (not recorded which).

The CDR3 DNA reads as TGTGCCAGCAGTGAATATTCAGGGTTTGACCAGCCCCAGCATTTT. Protein product: CASSEYSGFDQPQHF. J is TRBJ1-5 and V is TRBV25-1; D might be TRBD1 (5 bases). Germline lookup yields CDR1 MGHDK and CDR2 SYGVNS. Trimming shortened V by 0 bases and J by 7 bases, and 13 bases separated the two germline ends. This CDR3 contains 15 residues. The entire variable domain, with the rest obtained from reference TRBV25-1 and TRBJ1-5, is as follows: EADIYQTPRYLVIGTGKKITLECSQTMGHDKMYWYQQDPGMELHLIHYSYGVNSTEKGDLSSESTVSRIRTEHFPLTLESARPSHTSQYLCASSEYSGFDQPQHFGDGTRLSIL.

V usage is TRBV20-1 and J usage is TRBJ1-5; TRBD1 matches at 9 bases. Germline CDR1 DFQATT, CDR2 SNEGSKA (reference sequence). CDR3 length: 17 amino acids. V lost 6 bases and J lost 0; bases outside the gene matches: 12. Written as DNA, the CDR3 is TGCAGTGCCCTGCCCGGGACAGGGCTCGATAGCAATCAGCCCCAGCATTTT. This sequence encodes CSALPGTGLDSNQPQHF.

The rearrangement links TRBV4-1 to TRBJ1-3; unclear D gene. Deletions cut 1 base from V and 2 bases from J, with 3 bases between. This CDR3 has 13 amino acids. Per the germline V gene, CDR1 is MGHRA and CDR2 is YSYEKL. DNA for the CDR3: TGCGCCAGCAGCCAAGCGGCTGGAAACACCATATATTTT. Its protein is CASSQAAGNTIYF.

This clonotype has just a few counts. The chain carries TRBV5-1 and TRBJ2-1; possibly TRBD1 or TRBD2 for D (6 bases each). CDR3 length equals 16 residues. Trimming took 0 bases from V and 8 from J, leaving 18 bases between them. Germline CDR1 is SGHRS and CDR2 is YFSETQ. The CDR3 here is CASSLGRDTIGDEQFF. The CDR3 DNA reads TGCGCCAGCAGCTTGGGGCGGGACACTATTGGGGATGAGCAGTTCTTC.

The chain is built from TRBV6-5 and TRBJ2-7; D gene uncertain. Germline V CDR1 and CDR2: MNHEY, SVGAGI. There are 14 residues in the CDR3. V lost 8 bases, J lost 2 bases, and 16 bases lay in between. CDR3 nucleotide sequence: TGTGCCAGCCTTAAAAGGGCAGGCGCCTACGAGCAGTACTTC. Amino acids: CASLKRAGAYEQYF.

The chain joins TRBV11-2 to TRBJ2-1; D not certain. With 5 bases removed from V and 3 bases from J, the gap between germline ends came to 11 bases. The CDR3 is made up of 14 amino acids. Germline V gene lookup returns CDR1 SGHAT and CDR2 FQNNGV. The CDR3 protein is CASSPPVNYNEQFF. For the CDR3, the DNA is TGTGCCAGCAGCCCCCCCGTCAACTACAATGAGCAGTTCTTC.

CDR3 loop: CASSPGGANEQYF. In DNA form, the CDR3 reads TGTGCCAGCAGCCCCGGGGGGGCGAACGAGCAGTACTTC. V usage is TRBV11-1 and J usage is TRBJ2-7, with 8 bases aligning to TRBD2. CDR1 is SGHAT and CDR2 is FQDESV in the germline V gene (reference sequence). J gave up 5 bases and V 5 bases, and 5 bases lay outside the gene matches. CDR3 length: 13 residues.

This clonotype was counted only a few times. This chain links TRBV11-3 with TRBJ1-1, with D hard to call. Germline values: CDR1 SGHNT, CDR2 YENEEA. Trimming removed 5 bases from V and 1 base from J, with 8 bases in between. CDR3 size: 13 residues. This CDR3 is CASSSNPNTEAFF. The CDR3 DNA sequence: TGTGCCAGCAGCAGCAACCCGAACACTGAAGCTTTCTTT.

This clonotype was counted between two and nine times. The chain joins TRBV11-2 to TRBJ1-6; TRBD1 aligns across 7 bases. The CDR3 runs 15 residues. V lost 8 bases, J lost 3 bases, and 7 bases stayed unmatched. CDR1 is SGHAT, CDR2 FQNNGV, per germline. In nucleotides, the CDR3 is TGTGCCAGCTCCAAGGGGGACAGCTATAATTCACCCCTCCACTTT. It encodes CASSKGDSYNSPLHF.

This clonotype has only a few counts. The genes are TRBV24-1 and TRBJ2-3; D remains ambiguous. Per germline, CDR1 KGHDR and CDR2 SFDVKD. Trimming took 3 bases from V and 5 from J, leaving 14 bases between them. The length of the CDR3 is 15 residues. CDR3 amino acids: CATSDAAGLGDTQYF. The CDR3, as DNA: TGTGCCACCAGTGATGCCGCCGGGTTAGGAGATACGCAGTATTTT.

The chain carries TRBV7-2 and TRBJ2-3; D might be TRBD2 (6 bases). V shed 1 base and J shed 6 bases, with 8 bases lying between them. CDR1 and CDR2 (germline): SGHTA, FQGNSA. CDR3 length equals 13 residues. CDR3 nucleotides: TGTGCCAGCAGCTTAGGGGCGGGGGATACGCAGTATTTT. Protein sequence: CASSLGAGDTQYF.

This clonotype was seen many times. The chain links TRBV25-1 to TRBJ1-2, with D tentatively TRBD1 (5 bases). In germline, CDR1 is MGHDK, CDR2 SYGVNS. The CDR3 is 13 residues long. The ends were cut back, 4 bases at V and 2 bases at J, with 8 bases in the middle. CDR3 in amino acids: CASSVWGNYGYTF. For the CDR3, the DNA is TGTGCCAGCAGTGTATGGGGGAACTATGGCTACACCTTC.

The CDR3 nucleotides read TGTGCCAGCAGTTTACGGGACAGGGGAAAGCAGGGGGCAGATACGCAGTATTTT. It translates to CASSLRDRGKQGADTQYF. The chain combines TRBV12-3 or TRBV12-4 with TRBJ2-3; 10 bases fit TRBD1. After removal of 2 bases from V and 4 bases from J, the junction contained 12 bases not matched to a gene. CDR3 length: 18 amino acids.

This chain links TRBV3-1 with TRBJ2-7, with D unclear. The CDR3 sequence is 12 residues long. V shed 2 bases and J shed 0 bases, with 2 bases lying between them. Germline V gene data show CDR1 as LGHDT and CDR2 as YNNKEL (reference sequence). DNA for the CDR3: TGTGCCAGCAGCCAATACTCCTACGAGCAGTACTTC. It is translated as CASSQYSYEQYF.

Ten or more counts support this clonotype. The chain joins TRBV3-1 to TRBJ2-2; 7 nucleotides agree with TRBD2. Looked up from germline, CDR1 is LGHDT and CDR2 is YNNKEL (reference sequence). The CDR3 runs 18 residues. The ends lost 1 base at V and 5 bases at J; junction bases unmatched: 13. This CDR3 is CASSQAFRGAGTTGELFF. CDR3 DNA: TGTGCCAGCAGCCAAGCGTTCCGCGGAGCGGGGACGACCGGGGAGCTGTTTTTT.

This clonotype was seen more than once but under ten times. This rearrangement joins TRBV27 to TRBJ2-3; 13 bases are a match to TRBD2. CDR1 is MNHEY, CDR2 SMNVEV, per germline (reference sequence). Unmatched junction bases numbered 5, after V lost 5 bases and J lost 0 bases. The CDR3 is 17 residues long. Here the CDR3 reads CASSGGLAGVSTDTQYF. As DNA, the CDR3 is TGTGCCAGCAGTGGAGGACTAGCGGGGGTTAGCACAGATACGCAGTATTTT.

The rearrangement joins TRBV20-1 to TRBJ2-7; the match to TRBD2 covers 9 bases. Per the germline V gene, CDR1 is DFQATT and CDR2 is SNEGSKA (reference sequence). The CDR3 totals 14 residues. V lost 6 bases and J lost 2; bases outside the gene matches: 8. CDR3 bases: TGCAGTGCCCTCCTAGCGGGGACCCCCTACGAGCAGTACTTC. It codes for CSALLAGTPYEQYF.

This clonotype came up many times. The chain carries TRBV3-1 and TRBJ2-4; 9 positions agree with TRBD1. Trimming cost V 4 bases and J 3 bases; bases outside gene matches: 10. CDR1 is LGHDT, CDR2 YNNKEL, per germline (reference sequence). CDR3 length: 17 amino acids. DNA of the CDR3: TGTGCCAGCAGCCCTATCCCGGGACAGGGTGGCAAAAACATTCAGTACTTC. It translates to CASSPIPGQGGKNIQYF. The complete variable domain, with remaining parts taken from reference TRBV3-1 and TRBJ2-4, reads DTAVSQTPKYLVTQMGNDKSIKCEQNLGHDTMYWYKQDSKKFLKIMFSYNNKELIINETVPNRFSPKSPDKAHLNLHINSLELGDSAVYFCASSPIPGQGGKNIQYFGAGTRLSVL.

This clonotype was counted only a few times. CDR3 DNA sequence: TGTGCCAGCAGCAGAACAGCTAGCCGTATAGATACGCAGTATTTT. It is translated as CASSRTASRIDTQYF. The V and J genes are TRBV11-2 and TRBJ2-3; D is perhaps TRBD2 (5 bases). Germline CDR1 SGHAT, CDR2 FQNNGV. The CDR3 is made up of 15 amino acids. The germline V and J ends were trimmed by 5 bases and 5 bases, with 17 bases remaining between them.

CDR3 bases: TGTGCCAGCTCACCAAATCGGTACGGGGGAAGCTCCTACGAGCAGTACTTC. Translating it yields CASSPNRYGGSSYEQYF. The gene calls are TRBV18 and TRBJ2-7; D is perhaps TRBD2 (6 bases). V lost 2 bases and J 0 bases, leaving 17 bases between the germline ends. This CDR3 comprises 17 residues. Germline CDR1 and CDR2: KGHSH and LQKENI.

This sequence joins TRBV5-1 and TRBJ1-2; 8 nucleotides line up with TRBD1. The V gene end was trimmed by 5 bases and the J gene end by 5 bases; junction bases not matched to a gene: 8. The CDR3 has 14 amino acids. Germline V gene sequence: CDR1 SGHRS, CDR2 YFSETQ. CDR3 loop: CASRPDRGGYGYTF. CDR3 bases: TGCGCCAGCAGGCCAGACAGGGGAGGGTATGGCTACACCTTC.

In its sample, this clonotype was seen a few times. The chain links TRBV6-4 to TRBJ2-2; 11 positions match TRBD2. The CDR3 covers 15 residues. The germline V gene has CDR1 MRHNA and CDR2 SNTAGT. V trimming: 5 bases; J trimming: 4 bases; junction bases outside the gene matches: 3. For the CDR3, the DNA is TGTGCCAGCAGTACTAGCGGGGGCCGCACCGGGGAGCTGTTTTTT. The encoded protein is CASSTSGGRTGELFF.

The chain combines TRBV14 with TRBJ1-3; tentative D call: TRBD1 (5 bases). Trimming pared 2 bases from V and 0 bases from J, leaving 11 bases between. Germline V lookup: CDR1 SGHDN, CDR2 FVKESK. CDR3 size: 16 residues. CDR3 amino acids: CASSQRDRPSGNTIYF. For the CDR3, the DNA is TGTGCCAGCAGCCAACGGGACCGACCCTCTGGAAACACCATATATTTT. The variable domain in full, with the rest retrieved from reference TRBV14 and TRBJ1-3, is EAGVTQFPSHSVIEKGQTVTLRCDPISGHDNLYWYRRVMGKEIKFLLHFVKESKQDESGMPNNRFLAERTGGTYSTLKVQPAELEDSGVYFCASSQRDRPSGNTIYFGEGSWLTVV.